This T cell receptor beta chain was observed in a study of Graves' ophthalmopathy and Graves' hyperthyroidism (dated 2018 in TCRdb). With regard to the full study: Peripheral blood samples were taken at the time of initial diagnosis, before any treatment was given. To tell Graves' ophthalmopathy apart from Graves' hyperthyroidism, and to predict which patients would progress to ophthalmopathy, the study relied on TCR beta repertoire signatures. In total, 135 blood samples were TCR-sequenced: around 42 ophthalmopathy, around 75 hyperthyroidism and some 17 hyperthyroidism-to-ophthalmopathy patients. To explore V-J signatures distinguishing ophthalmopathy from hyperthyroidism, a discovery set of around 97 patients (roughly 45 ophthalmopathy, 57 stable hyperthyroidism) was enrolled. An independent validation cohort was composed of fewer than 20 hyperthyroidism patients and about 17 patients who later progressed from hyperthyroidism to ophthalmopathy. In a handful of hyperthyroidism patients, the T-cell repertoires found in thyroid tissue were compared with those found in blood. After sampling, hyperthyroidism patients received methimazole starting at 30 mg daily, and ophthalmopathy patients received high-dose intravenous methylprednisolone. For training and testing, the roughly 97 patients in the discovery cohort were randomly divided in a 7:3 ratio. What the authors observed across the whole study: Among expanded thyroid clonotypes with frequency above 0.001, most also showed up in blood, which suggests that blood repertoires may reflect the thyroid immune response. Ophthalmopathy was separated from stable hyperthyroidism by the 13-signature model with 85% to 90% sensitivity and about 83% specificity in cross-validation and with 80%/75% in the test set. In validation, the model predicted ophthalmopathy progression with nearly 71% sensitivity and around 72% specificity; more than ten predicted patients were CT-confirmed with GO in a median of around 6 months. No statistical method was used to set the sample size in advance, and the investigators knew which group each participant was assigned to.

Of note for this clonotype: The specificity of this receptor is unknown. Per-base quality was not reported, and no clone a single base away is much larger than it.

TCR beta CDR3 regions were amplified from RNA transcripts for repertoire sequencing. A first-round RT-PCR used HTBI primers with the Qiagen OneStep RT-PCR kit, followed by a second-round multiplex PCR, size selection and purification. The libraries underwent paired-end sequencing with 100 bp reads on an Illumina HiSeq2000. The authors' pipeline ran thus. Reads were processed with SOAPnuke, discarding reads with adapters, uncalled bases, mean Phred below 15, or no exact constant-primer or identifier match. High-quality paired reads were merged with COPE v1.2.5. Each unique nucleotide sequence was treated as a clonotype, and MiTCR v1.1 was used to align the clonotypes to the IMGT TRB V, D and J references. Only V-J combinations with frequency above 0.0001 were analysed, covering around 99% of repertoires. For each V-J combination, a TCR clonal expansion and chaos score was defined as F50 clonal expansion divided by the chaos observed in the TCRdist matrix. Welch's t-statistics and random forest were used to reduce the features to 10 to 15 V-J combinations, which were then used as input to a naive Bayes classifier. The Morisita-Horn index was used to measure how similar the thyroid and blood repertoires were. TCRdb handled the public reads itself, with Q25 trimming in fastp and clone calling in MiXCR, and kept productive beta chains. A single entry per CDR3 protein holds the most common genes and DNA from its merged rows. TCRdb's processing, not the study's, gives the V and J calls here. The sample has some 170,000 distinct CDR3 sequences on record, about two fifths of them singletons. The top ten clonotypes cover around 8.9% of the sample.

Ophthalmopathy patients were characterized by moderately to severely active disease, a Clinical Activity Score of at least 3, a NOSPECS grade of at least 4, and a disease duration under 3 months. Patients with other autoimmune diseases, uncontrolled infections, pregnancy or lactation were excluded. Clinical symptoms, serum thyroxine, TRAb, thyroid ultrasound and orbital computed tomography formed the basis of the diagnosis. PBMCs were isolated from about 9.2 ml of fresh peripheral blood by Ficoll-Paque density gradient centrifugation. Total RNA was extracted with Trizol reagent and quality-checked on an Agilent 2100 Bioanalyzer. The sample was peripheral blood. This receptor was identified in a man under 40 with Graves' ophthalmopathy. Donor details come from another sample of the same person, matched by shared clones.

The DNA sequence is as follows: TGTGCCAGCAGCTTATTTGGGCTAGCCCTGAGATCCGAGACCCAGTACTTC. The translation is CASSLFGLALRSETQYF. The chain is assembled from TRBV11-2 and TRBJ2-5, and perhaps TRBD2 as D gene, on 5 matching bases. Inclusive of the bounding cysteine and phenylalanine, the CDR3 is 17 residues long. Only CDR3 DNA remains: 51 bases, in frame from the first base. Sequences SGHAT (CDR1) and FQNNGV (CDR2) are obtained from the germline V gene. Trimming takes 2 bases from V and 5 bases from J, and the germline ends sit 21 bases apart.